This paragraph covers one T cell receptor (beta chain) sequence. The antigen remains unidentified. The data belong to a study of T cell repertoires in cytomegalovirus infection. Trimming left V 0 bases short and J 3 bases short, with 15 bases between. This CDR3 is 18 amino acids long. In germline, CDR1 is MGHRA, CDR2 YSYEKL. TCRdb redid the calling of the reads with MiXCR, one entry per CDR3 protein. The data contain about 770,000 distinct CDR3 sequences, just under 30% of them singletons. Sequenced material: cultured CD8+ T cells from PBMCs, taken from culture after CMV antigen stimulation. The genes are TRBV4-1 and TRBJ1-6; no firm D call. This clonotype originated in a human donor in good health (CMV status not recorded). Some clones in this sample may be carry-over from other donors' samples. CDR3 loop: CASSQDRLFDFYNSPLHF. The CDR3 DNA reads as TGCGCCAGCAGCCAAGACCGCCTTTTTGATTTCTATAATTCACCCCTCCACTTT.